In this sample, the clone carrying this T cell receptor (beta chain) turned up a few times. The data belong to a study of T cells in Graves' hyperthyroidism and ophthalmopathy. CDR1 and CDR2 from the germline V gene are SGHNT and YYREEE (reference sequence). The V gene lost 6 bases and the J gene lost 2 bases, with 18 bases spanning the gap. CDR3 length: 15 residues. Authors of the study amplified TCR beta CDR3 regions from RNA transcripts. The HTBI primer set drove a first-round RT-PCR of the TCR CDR3. A single record per CDR3 protein comes from TCRdb applying MiXCR to the multiplex PCR reads. This sample yields some 690,000 distinct CDR3 sequences, of which around 16% are seen a single time; around a sixth belongs to the top ten.

Sequenced: blood. The gene calls are TRBV5-4 and TRBJ2-7, with D unclear. This receptor was taken from a man aged 45-60 years with Graves' hyperthyroidism. The DNA of the CDR3 is TGTGCCAGCACCATCCTCGGGCAGGAGACCTACGAGCAGTACTTC. Its translation is CASTILGQETYEQYF.